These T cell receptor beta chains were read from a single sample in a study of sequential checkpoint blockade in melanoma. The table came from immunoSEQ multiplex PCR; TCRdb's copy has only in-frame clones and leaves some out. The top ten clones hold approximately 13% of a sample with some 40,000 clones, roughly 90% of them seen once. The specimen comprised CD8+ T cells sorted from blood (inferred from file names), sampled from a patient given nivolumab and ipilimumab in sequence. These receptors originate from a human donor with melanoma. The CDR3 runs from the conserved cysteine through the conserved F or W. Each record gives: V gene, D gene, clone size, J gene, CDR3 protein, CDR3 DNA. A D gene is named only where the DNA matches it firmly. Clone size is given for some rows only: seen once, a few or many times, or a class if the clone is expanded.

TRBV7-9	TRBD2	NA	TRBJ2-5	CASSLVGLAEETQYF	TGTGCCAGCAGCTTAGTGGGCCTAGCGGAAGAGACCCAGTACTTC
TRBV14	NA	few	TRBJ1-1	CASSQEGALNTEAFF	TGTGCCAGCAGCCAAGAAGGGGCCCTTAACACTGAAGCTTTCTTT
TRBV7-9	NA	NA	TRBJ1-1	CASSLAGTEAFF	TGTGCCAGCAGCTTGGCGGGCACTGAAGCTTTCTTT
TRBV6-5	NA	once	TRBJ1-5	CASSTGGQPQHF	TGTGCCAGCAGTACCGGGGGTCAGCCCCAGCATTTT
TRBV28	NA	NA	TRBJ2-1	CASSSPFQEGLNEQFF	TGTGCCAGCAGTTCCCCCTTTCAGGAGGGGCTCAATGAGCAGTTCTTC
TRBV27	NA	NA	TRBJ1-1	CASSPTGANTEAFF	TGTGCCAGCAGTCCCACAGGAGCGAACACTGAAGCTTTCTTT
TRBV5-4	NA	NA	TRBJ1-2	CASSLVGGIGYTF	TGTGCCAGCTCCCTGGTTGGGGGGATAGGCTACACCTTC
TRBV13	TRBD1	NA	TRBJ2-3	CASTPRGPTDTQYF	TGTGCCAGCACCCCCAGGGGGCCCACAGATACGCAGTATTTT
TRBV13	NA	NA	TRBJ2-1	CASSLIGEDYNEQFF	TGTGCCAGCAGCTTAATCGGGGAGGACTACAATGAGCAGTTCTTC
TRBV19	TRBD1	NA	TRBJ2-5	CASSFAGTVQETQYF	TGTGCCAGTAGTTTCGCCGGGACAGTTCAAGAGACCCAGTACTTC
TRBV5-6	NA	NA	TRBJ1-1	CASSLQGFTGAFF	TGTGCCAGCAGCCTACAGGGTTTCACTGGAGCTTTCTTT
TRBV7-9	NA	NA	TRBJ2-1	CASSRTEMNNEQFF	TGTGCCAGCAGCCGGACAGAAATGAACAATGAGCAGTTCTTC
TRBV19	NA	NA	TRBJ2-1	CASKAVLSSYNEQFF	TGTGCCAGTAAAGCGGTACTGAGCTCCTACAATGAGCAGTTCTTC
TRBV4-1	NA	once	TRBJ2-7	CASSQEAGWVDEQYF	TGCGCCAGCAGCCAAGAAGCAGGTTGGGTCGACGAGCAGTACTTC
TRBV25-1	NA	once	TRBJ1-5	CASSEIGRGLPQHF	TGTGCCAGCAGTGAAATTGGCAGGGGATTGCCCCAGCATTTT
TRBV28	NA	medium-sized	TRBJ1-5	CASSLGQGWQPQHF	TGTGCCAGCAGTTTAGGGCAGGGGTGGCAGCCCCAGCATTTT
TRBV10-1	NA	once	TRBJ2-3	CASSESVREITDTQYF	TGCGCCAGCAGTGAGTCGGTACGAGAGATCACAGATACGCAGTATTTT
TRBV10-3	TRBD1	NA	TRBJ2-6	CAISQGAGANVLTF	TGTGCCATATCACAGGGGGCCGGGGCCAACGTCCTGACTTTC
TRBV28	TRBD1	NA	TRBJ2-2	CASSSRGRAAGELFF	TGTGCCAGCAGCTCCAGGGGGCGCGCGGCCGGGGAGCTGTTTTTT
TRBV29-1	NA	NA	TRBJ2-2	CSVGGSSANTGELFF	TGCAGCGTTGGAGGGTCGTCCGCGAACACCGGGGAGCTGTTTTTT
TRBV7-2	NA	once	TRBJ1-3	CASSLSRGSGNTIYF	TGTGCCAGCAGCTTATCACGGGGATCAGGAAACACCATATATTTT
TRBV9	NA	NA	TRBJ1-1	CASSKLGTGNTEAFF	TGTGCCAGCAGCAAACTCGGAACAGGGAATACTGAAGCTTTCTTT
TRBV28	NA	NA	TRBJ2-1	CASSAQDEQFF	TGTGCCAGCAGTGCCCAGGATGAGCAGTTCTTC
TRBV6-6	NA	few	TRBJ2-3	CASSPENTQYF	TGTGCCAGCAGTCCAGAAAATACGCAGTATTTT
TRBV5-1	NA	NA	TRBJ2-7	CASSLAWGPSYEQYF	TGCGCCAGCAGCTTGGCCTGGGGGCCATCCTACGAGCAGTACTTC
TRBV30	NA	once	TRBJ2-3	CAWDRTSTDTQYF	TGTGCCTGGGACAGGACTAGCACAGATACGCAGTATTTT
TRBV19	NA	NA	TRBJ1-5	CASRREGYSNQPQHF	TGTGCCAGTAGGAGGGAGGGATATAGCAATCAGCCCCAGCATTTT
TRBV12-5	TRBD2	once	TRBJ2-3	CASGLGPTGLGADTQYF	TGTGCTAGTGGTTTGGGACCAACAGGACTAGGGGCAGATACGCAGTATTTT
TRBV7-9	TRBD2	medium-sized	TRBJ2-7	CASSSGLAKEQYF	TGTGCCAGCAGCTCTGGACTAGCCAAGGAGCAGTACTTC
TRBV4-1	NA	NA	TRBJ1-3	CASSPLGGPGNTIYF	TGCGCCAGCAGCCCCTTGGGGGGGCCGGGAAACACCATATATTTT
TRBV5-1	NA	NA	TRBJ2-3	CASTWTGADTQYF	TGCGCCAGCACCTGGACCGGGGCAGATACGCAGTATTTT
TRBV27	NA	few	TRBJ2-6	CASSLQSLMGANVLTF	TGTGCCAGCAGTTTACAGTCCCTCATGGGGGCCAACGTCCTGACTTTC
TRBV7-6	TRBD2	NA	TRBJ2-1	CASTLSGSSYNEQFF	TGTGCCAGCACCCTTAGCGGGAGTTCATACAATGAGCAGTTCTTC
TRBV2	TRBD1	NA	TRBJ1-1	CASSERGQPTEAFF	TGTGCCAGCAGTGAAAGGGGACAGCCCACTGAAGCTTTCTTT
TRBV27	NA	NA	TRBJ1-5	CASSLFLGAYSNQPQHF	TGTGCCAGCAGTTTATTTTTGGGGGCCTATAGCAATCAGCCCCAGCATTTT
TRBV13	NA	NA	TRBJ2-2	CASSLAEAGGGELFF	TGTGCCAGCAGCTTAGCCGAAGCAGGAGGCGGGGAGCTGTTTTTT
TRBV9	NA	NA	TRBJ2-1	CASGPVRDNEQFF	TGTGCCAGCGGCCCTGTTCGGGACAATGAGCAGTTCTTC
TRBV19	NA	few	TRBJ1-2	CASTNWFWDIRYGYTF	TGTGCCAGTACCAATTGGTTTTGGGACATCCGTTATGGCTACACCTTC
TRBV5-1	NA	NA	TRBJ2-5	CASSPLGVRETQYF	TGCGCCAGCAGCCCCCTTGGCGTGCGGGAGACCCAGTACTTC
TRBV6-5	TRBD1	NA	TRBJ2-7	CASSPGQGGYEQYF	TGTGCCAGCAGCCCGGGACAGGGAGGCTACGAGCAGTACTTC
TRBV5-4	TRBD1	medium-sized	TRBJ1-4	CASSGGTDEKLFF	TGTGCCAGCAGCGGCGGGACAGACGAAAAACTGTTTTTT
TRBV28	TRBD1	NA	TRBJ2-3	CASRIQGAVSTDTQYF	TGTGCCAGCAGGATACAGGGGGCTGTTAGCACAGATACGCAGTATTTT
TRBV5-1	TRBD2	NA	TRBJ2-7	CATTRDVGRDSSYEQYF	TGCGCCACTACCCGTGACGTAGGGAGGGACTCCTCCTACGAGCAGTACTTC
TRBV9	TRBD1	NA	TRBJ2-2	CASSGEGAGPTGELFF	TGTGCCAGCAGCGGCGAGGGGGCGGGCCCCACCGGGGAGCTGTTTTTT
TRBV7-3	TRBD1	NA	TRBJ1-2	CASSSFQGAGGYTF	TGTGCCAGCAGCTCCTTCCAGGGGGCGGGGGGCTACACCTTC
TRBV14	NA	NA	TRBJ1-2	CASSQDSYSNYGYTF	TGTGCCAGCAGCCAAGACTCATACTCTAACTATGGCTACACCTTC
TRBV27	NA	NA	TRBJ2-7	CASSPRGAGLYEQYF	TGTGCCAGCAGTCCCCGCGGGGCGGGCCTGTACGAGCAGTACTTC
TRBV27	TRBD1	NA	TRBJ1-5	CASSATRGAANQPQHF	TGTGCCAGCAGTGCCACCAGGGGGGCCGCTAATCAGCCCCAGCATTTT
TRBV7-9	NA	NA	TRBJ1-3	CASSLARGLSGNTIYF	TGTGCCAGCAGCTTAGCAAGAGGTCTCTCTGGAAACACCATATATTTT
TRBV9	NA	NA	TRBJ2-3	CASSVGGVLSTDTQYF	TGTGCCAGCAGCGTAGGGGGAGTGCTAAGCACAGATACGCAGTATTTT
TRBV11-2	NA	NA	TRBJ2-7	CASSSTGISYEQYF	TGTGCCAGCAGCTCGACGGGAATCTCCTACGAGCAGTACTTC
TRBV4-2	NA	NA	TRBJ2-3	CASSQEAGWDTQYF	TGTGCCAGCAGCCAAGAGGCAGGGTGGGATACGCAGTATTTT
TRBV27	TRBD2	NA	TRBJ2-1	CASSLPLAGEPYNEQFF	TGTGCCAGCAGTTTGCCCCTAGCGGGAGAACCCTACAATGAGCAGTTCTTC
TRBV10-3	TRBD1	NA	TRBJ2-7	CATLKQGATDPSYEQYF	TGTGCCACCTTAAAACAGGGGGCTACTGACCCCTCCTACGAGCAGTACTTC
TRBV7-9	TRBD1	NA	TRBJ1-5	CASSWTGSNQPQHF	TGTGCCAGCAGCTGGACAGGGAGCAATCAGCCCCAGCATTTT
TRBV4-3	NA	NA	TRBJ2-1	CASSHLGGVNEQFF	TGCGCCAGCAGCCACCTAGGGGGGGTCAATGAGCAGTTCTTC
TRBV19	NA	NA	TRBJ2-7	CASSFLATTYEQYF	TGTGCCAGTAGTTTCCTAGCGACAACCTACGAGCAGTACTTC